This TCR beta chain emerged from a study of T cells in Graves' hyperthyroidism and ophthalmopathy. Patients showing uncontrolled infection, other autoimmune disease, pregnancy or lactation were ineligible. Diagnosis rested on symptoms, serum thyroxine and TRAb, thyroid ultrasound, and orbital computed tomography. The CDR3 covers 15 residues. V was trimmed by 0 bases and J by 0 bases, leaving 10 bases between them. CDR1 SGHRS and CDR2 YFSETQ come from the germline V gene. There are a few counts of this clonotype. The antigen is unknown. Study findings and constraints: The blood repertoire included most of the expanded thyroid clonotypes above 0.001. It was a median about 6.5 months before onset that the model predicted ophthalmopathy.

Template material for amplifying TCR beta CDR3 regions consisted of RNA transcripts. TCR CDR3 regions were first amplified by RT-PCR with HTBI primers. One entry per CDR3 protein, called by TCRdb with MiXCR from the multiplex PCR reads. The sample lists about 570,000 distinct CDR3 sequences, approximately 44% occurring once. Sequencing was carried out using peripheral blood or thyroid tissue (not recorded which). This TCR came from an adult woman with Graves' disease, either hyperthyroidism or ophthalmopathy (not recorded which). The chain has TRBV5-1 and TRBJ2-7; tentatively, D is TRBD1 (5 bases). The CDR3 loop is CASSLVGRASYEQYF. CDR3 bases: TGCGCCAGCAGCTTGGTGGGCAGGGCCTCCTACGAGCAGTACTTC.